Listed below are T cell receptor beta chains from one sample, sequenced in a study of cytotoxic CD8 clonotypes in ibrutinib-treated CLL. TCRdb keeps only in-frame clones here, not all; method: immunoSEQ multiplex PCR. The profile covers about 44,000 clones, with more than 60% appearing a single time and roughly 14% taken by the ten largest. The input for sequencing was PBMCs, taken after 12 months of ibrutinib treatment. The receptors shown here come from a human donor with chronic lymphocytic leukemia. Each CDR3 is given with its conserved first and last residue. The D gene is left open where the match is weak. Not every row has a clone size; where given, it reads once, few, many or a size class.

>TRBJ1-5|NA|NA|TRBV21-1
CASSKVEARNQPQHF
TGTGCCAGCAGCAAAGTTGAGGCCCGTAATCAGCCCCAGCATTTT
>TRBJ1-5|NA|NA|TRBV28
CASKGNQPQHF
TGTGCCAGCAAGGGAAATCAGCCCCAGCATTTT
>TRBJ2-1|NA|few|TRBV11-3
CASSLEADNEQFF
TGTGCCAGCAGCTTAGAAGCAGACAATGAGCAGTTCTTC
>TRBJ2-4|NA|NA|TRBV6-1
CASSPGPGIQYF
TGTGCCAGCAGCCCTGGACCGGGCATTCAGTACTTC
>TRBJ1-1|TRBD1|once|TRBV11-2
CASSWGTGGRTEAFF
TGTGCCAGCAGCTGGGGGACAGGGGGCCGAACTGAAGCTTTCTTT
>TRBJ1-2|NA|NA|TRBV2
CASSELQLLGYGYTF
TGTGCCAGCAGTGAACTACAGCTCCTCGGCTATGGCTACACCTTC
>TRBJ2-7|TRBD2|NA|TRBV28
CASNDQGAGAYEQYF
TGTGCCAGCAACGACCAGGGTGCGGGGGCCTACGAGCAGTACTTC
>TRBJ1-1|NA|NA|TRBV29-1
CSVRLNTEAFF
TGCAGCGTTAGATTGAACACTGAAGCTTTCTTT
>TRBJ2-7|NA|NA|TRBV5-1
CASSLPPEFPLYEQYF
TGCGCCAGCAGCCTCCCCCCCGAATTCCCCCTCTACGAGCAGTACTTC
>TRBJ2-1|NA|once|TRBV5-1
CASSSRDNSYNEQFF
TGCGCCAGCAGCTCCCGGGACAACTCCTACAATGAGCAGTTCTTC
>TRBJ2-7|TRBD2|NA|TRBV12-5
CASGFPPGRAQTTYEQYF
TGTGCTAGTGGTTTCCCCCCTGGGAGGGCTCAAACAACCTACGAGCAGTACTTC
>TRBJ2-2|NA|NA|TRBV12-2
CASRFRLKNTGELFF
TGTGCAAGTCGCTTCAGACTGAAGAACACCGGGGAGCTGTTTTTT
>TRBJ2-3|TRBD2|NA|TRBV5-6
CASSRIGLADTDTQYF
TGTGCCAGCAGCCGGATAGGACTAGCGGACACAGATACGCAGTATTTT
>TRBJ2-7|NA|NA|TRBV5-6
CASSLALRPREQYF
TGTGCCAGCAGCTTGGCCTTGCGACCGCGGGAGCAGTACTTC
>TRBJ1-1|NA|NA|TRBV10-3
CAISAALNTEAFF
TGTGCCATCAGCGCTGCACTGAACACTGAAGCTTTCTTT
>TRBJ2-7|TRBD2|NA|TRBV2
CASTGAGGSNEQYF
TGTGCCAGCACCGGCGCGGGAGGGAGTAACGAGCAGTACTTC
>TRBJ2-2|NA|NA|TRBV11-2
CASSLSGANTGELFF
TGTGCCAGCAGCTTATCAGGGGCCAACACCGGGGAGCTGTTTTTT
>TRBJ2-7|TRBD1|NA|TRBV15
CATSRAGTGGHEQYF
TGTGCCACCAGCAGAGCCGGGACAGGGGGCCACGAGCAGTACTTC
>TRBJ2-7|NA|once|TRBV19
CASSTGSYEQYF
TGTGCCAGTAGTACTGGGTCCTACGAGCAGTACTTC
>TRBJ2-3|TRBD1|NA|TRBV7-9
CASSGYRGTDTQYF
TGTGCCAGCAGCGGATACAGGGGGACAGATACGCAGTATTTT
>TRBJ1-1|TRBD1|few|TRBV25-1
CASGQGGRTEAFF
TGTGCCAGCGGACAGGGAGGAAGAACTGAAGCTTTCTTT
>TRBJ1-4|TRBD1|NA|TRBV7-2
CASGTGTGRYGAEKLFF
TGTGCCAGCGGAACCGGGACAGGGCGCTATGGGGCTGAAAAACTGTTTTTT
>TRBJ2-1|NA|once|TRBV5-1
CASRRQGPSYNEQFF
TGCGCCAGCAGGAGGCAGGGGCCCTCCTACAATGAGCAGTTCTTC
>TRBJ2-3|TRBD2|NA|TRBV28
CASSLAGGYADTQYF
TGTGCCAGCAGTTTAGCGGGAGGTTACGCAGATACGCAGTATTTT
>TRBJ1-2|NA|NA|TRBV30
CAWRHRFRGFNYGYTF
TGTGCCTGGCGACACCGATTCAGGGGTTTCAACTATGGCTACACCTTC
>TRBJ2-3|TRBD2|NA|TRBV7-9
CASSLTSVDTQYF
TGTGCCAGCAGCTTAACTAGCGTAGATACGCAGTATTTT
>TRBJ1-1|NA|NA|TRBV11-2
CASTSTAQAFF
TGTGCCAGCACCAGCACGGCCCAAGCTTTCTTT
>TRBJ1-2|NA|NA|TRBV27
CASSPQGAVNYGYTF
TGTGCCAGCAGTCCGCAGGGAGCCGTTAACTATGGCTACACCTTC
>TRBJ1-2|NA|NA|TRBV10-3
CAISESTGADYGYTF
TGTGCCATCAGTGAGTCGACGGGGGCCGACTATGGCTACACCTTC
>TRBJ1-1|NA|NA|TRBV30
CAWSVLQTPGHPNTEAFF
TGTGCCTGGAGTGTTCTTCAAACCCCGGGACATCCGAACACTGAAGCTTTCTTT
>TRBJ2-1|TRBD2|NA|TRBV6-1
CASSKASGTSGSRDEQFF
TGTGCCAGCAGTAAAGCTTCCGGGACTAGCGGGAGCCGGGATGAGCAGTTCTTC
>TRBJ2-4|NA|NA|TRBV10-1
CASSESIGRGEDKNIQYF
TGCGCCAGCAGTGAGTCGATCGGCAGGGGCGAAGACAAAAACATTCAGTACTTC
>TRBJ1-3|NA|NA|TRBV6-1
CASSPISSGNTIYF
TGTGCCAGCAGCCCGATTAGCTCTGGAAACACCATATATTTT
>TRBJ1-5|NA|once|TRBV5-3
CARSRTVSNQPQHF
TGTGCCAGAAGCAGGACAGTTAGCAATCAGCCCCAGCATTTT
>TRBJ2-5|TRBD2|NA|TRBV27
CASSLFMPGLAERGSQETQYF
TGTGCCAGCAGTTTATTTATGCCGGGACTAGCGGAAAGAGGTAGCCAAGAGACCCAGTACTTC
>TRBJ2-7|TRBD2|NA|TRBV2
CASRAGTSGRYEQYF
TGTGCCAGCAGAGCCGGGACTAGCGGGAGATACGAGCAGTACTTC
>TRBJ2-1|TRBD2|NA|TRBV5-4
CASSKPTSGRAGNEQFF
TGTGCCAGCAGCAAACCGACTAGCGGGAGGGCTGGAAATGAGCAGTTCTTC
>TRBJ2-2|TRBD1|few|TRBV6-1
CASSELGGVGTGELFF
TGTGCCAGCAGTGAATTAGGGGGCGTAGGGACCGGGGAGCTGTTTTTT
>TRBJ2-3|TRBD1|NA|TRBV28
CASSTGTGPGTQYF
TGTGCCAGCAGTACTGGGACAGGGCCAGGTACGCAGTATTTT
>TRBJ1-2|NA|NA|TRBV30
CAWSVSGWDGYTF
TGTGCCTGGAGTGTATCAGGGTGGGATGGCTACACCTTC
>TRBJ1-1|NA|once|TRBV5-4
CASSPFPEGWTEAFF
TGTGCCAGCAGCCCCTTCCCGGAGGGATGGACTGAAGCTTTCTTT
>TRBJ1-2|NA|NA|TRBV5-1
CASSPDGDNYGYTF
TGCGCCAGCAGCCCAGATGGGGATAACTATGGCTACACCTTC